These 2 T cell receptor beta chains share one sample of origin, sequenced in a study of tumor-infiltrating lymphocytes in localized non-small cell lung cancer. The protocol was immunoSEQ multiplex PCR, while the TCRdb copy is restricted to in-frame clones and leaves out a portion. In the table there are about 13,000 clones, around 79% of which are singletons. What was sequenced was lung tumor tissue. These receptor sequences come from a human donor with non-small cell lung cancer.

The chain joins TRBV19 to TRBJ1-1; D not certain. In germline, CDR1 is LNHDA, CDR2 SQIVND (reference sequence). The ends were cut back, 9 bases at V and 9 bases at J, with 20 bases in the middle. This CDR3 has 13 residues. CDR3 DNA sequence: TGTGCCAGCACCATTGACCGTTTATCGAAAGCTTTCTTT. It yields the protein CASTIDRLSKAFF. Looking up the rest from reference TRBV19 and TRBJ1-1 gives the full variable domain: DGGITQSPKYLFRKEGQNVTLSCEQNLNHDAMYWYRQDPGQGLRLIYYSQIVNDFQKGDIAEGYSVSREKKESFPLTVTSAQKNPTAFYLCASTIDRLSKAFFGQGTRLTVV.

In nucleotides, the CDR3 is TGTGCCAGCTCACGAGGAGCCGGGACAGTGAACACTGAAGCTTTCTTT. Translation: CASSRGAGTVNTEAFF. The genes are TRBV18 and TRBJ1-1; 7 bases are a match to TRBD1. Germline V gene sequence: CDR1 KGHSH, CDR2 LQKENI. V was pared by 4 bases and J by 0 bases, with 8 bases of the junction left unmatched. The CDR3 extends over 16 amino acids. The whole variable domain, remainder taken from reference TRBV18 and TRBJ1-1, is NAGVMQNPRHLVRRRGQEARLRCSPMKGHSHVYWYRQLPEEGLKFMVYLQKENIIDESGMPKERFSAEFPKEGPSILRIQQVVRGDSAAYFCASSRGAGTVNTEAFFGQGTRLTVV.